These T cell receptor beta chains were read from a single sample in a study of blood T cell repertoires in COVID-19. Libraries were prepared by immunoSEQ multiplex PCR; TCRdb keeps only in-frame clonotypes and omits some of them. The sample contains 200,000 to 250,000 clones, about nine tenths of which appear only once. Sequenced material: PBMCs or T cells enriched from blood (not recorded which). The receptors were gathered from a man aged 45-60 years who had been exposed to COVID-19. CDR3s include the opening cysteine and the closing phenylalanine or tryptophan. D genes are given only for firm matches.

>TRBJ2-3|TRBV9|TRBD2
CASSSGLAGSADTQYF
TGTGCCAGCAGCTCCGGACTAGCGGGATCGGCAGATACGCAGTATTTT
>TRBJ1-1|TRBV5-1|TRBD1
CASSSPQGAMNTEAFF
TGCGCCAGCAGCTCTCCACAGGGGGCGATGAACACTGAAGCTTTCTTT
>TRBJ2-7|TRBV28|NA
CASSSGHQQYF
TGTGCCAGCAGTTCGGGACACCAGCAGTACTTC
>TRBJ1-1|TRBV5-4|NA
CASSLAAVMNTEAIF
TGTGCCAGCAGCTTGGCGGCGGTCATGAACACTGAAGCTATCTTT
>TRBJ2-3|TRBV12-5|TRBD2
CACVSSGRAPDTQYF
TGTGCTTGCGTTTCTAGCGGGAGGGCCCCAGATACGCAGTATTTT
>TRBJ2-7|TRBV9|TRBD1
CASSVAGTGSYEQYF
TGTGCCAGCAGCGTAGCTGGGACAGGATCCTACGAGCAGTACTTC
>TRBJ1-5|TRBV28|NA
CASSFGAVDQPQHF
TGTGCCAGCAGTTTTGGGGCCGTCGATCAGCCCCAGCATTTT
>TRBJ2-3|TRBV4-2|TRBD2
CASSPASGGSDTQYF
TGTGCCAGCAGCCCGGCTAGCGGGGGCTCAGATACGCAGTATTTT
>TRBJ1-1|TRBV6-2/TRBV6-3|NA
CASSTFQGVGNTEAFF
TGTGCCAGCAGTACCTTCCAGGGCGTTGGGAACACTGAAGCTTTCTTT
>TRBJ2-1|TRBV15|NA
CATSRDPILASRNEQFF
TGTGCCACCAGCAGAGATCCAATACTAGCTAGTCGCAATGAGCAGTTCTTC
>TRBJ1-6|TRBV12-3/TRBV12-4|NA
CASSFQWNSPLHF
TGTGCCAGCAGTTTCCAGTGGAATTCACCCCTCCACTTT
>TRBJ2-1|TRBV19|TRBD2
CASSMSSGGLSYNEQFF
TGTGCCAGTAGTATGAGTAGCGGGGGCCTCTCCTACAATGAGCAGTTCTTC
>TRBJ2-3|TRBV5-1|NA
CASTLGASGTDTQYF
TGCGCCAGCACCTTAGGGGCATCTGGGACAGATACGCAGTATTTT
>TRBJ1-1|TRBV5-1|NA
CASSSGDTEAFF
TGCGCCAGCAGCTCCGGGGACACTGAAGCTTTCTTT
>TRBJ2-2|TRBV28|TRBD1
CASEDRGRAGELFF
TGTGCCAGCGAGGACAGGGGACGAGCCGGGGAGCTGTTTTTT
>TRBJ1-2|TRBV28|NA
CASSLLDRYGYTF
TGTGCCAGCAGTTTACTGGACAGATATGGCTACACCTTC
>TRBJ1-5|TRBV28|TRBD1
CASSLGQGRSNQPQHF
TGTGCCAGCAGTTTAGGACAGGGTCGGAGCAATCAGCCCCAGCATTTT